The next 30 T cell receptor beta chains were all read from a single sample in a study of early stage breast cancer tumors. Profiling relied on immunoSEQ multiplex PCR, and the TCRdb table lists in-frame clones only, not all of them. This table has about 11,000 clones, about three quarters appearing once. The sequenced material came from breast tumor tissue. These receptors all stem from a person aged 40 to 49 with breast cancer.

J is TRBJ2-7 and V is TRBV14; 11 nucleotides match TRBD2. The CDR3 sequence is 17 residues long. V shed 1 base and J 4 bases; nucleotides not matched to a gene: 9. In germline, CDR1 is SGHDN, CDR2 FVKESK. The chain's CDR3 is CASSQVGATSGSYEQYF. The CDR3 bases are TGTGCCAGCAGCCAAGTTGGGGCAACTAGCGGGAGTTACGAGCAGTACTTC.

This clone turned up a few times. CDR3 protein: CASSGGRGLNEQFF. CDR3 in DNA: TGTGCCAGCAGCGGGGGGAGGGGGTTGAATGAGCAGTTCTTC. The rearrangement uses TRBV9 and TRBJ2-1; D perhaps matches TRBD2 (7 bases). V was cut by 3 bases and J by 7 bases, with 14 bases left in between. Germline V gene data show CDR1 as SGDLS and CDR2 as YYNGEE. This CDR3 has 14 amino acids.

The chain recombines TRBV10-3 with TRBJ2-1; D might be TRBD1 (5 bases). The germline V and J ends were trimmed by 10 bases and 6 bases, with 19 bases remaining between them. This CDR3 region has 14 residues. Germline V lookup: CDR1 ENHRY, CDR2 SYGVKD. DNA of the CDR3: TGTGCCAGTACTCAGGTGGGGCCTCGCAATGAGCAGTTCTTC. This sequence encodes CASTQVGPRNEQFF.

Here the CDR3 reads CASSSEEGYEQYF. In nucleotides, the CDR3 is TGTGCCAGCAGCTCTGAGGAGGGTTACGAGCAGTACTTC. This rearrangement joins TRBV11-3 to TRBJ2-7; D might be TRBD2 (6 bases). The CDR3 covers 13 residues. Germline CDR1 and CDR2: SGHNT and YENEEA. V gave up 4 bases and J gave up 4 bases, with 11 bases separating them.

This CDR3 is CASSAGAGTDTQYF. CDR3 DNA sequence: TGTGCCAGCAGCGCAGGGGCCGGCACAGATACGCAGTATTTT. The gene calls are TRBV14 and TRBJ2-3, with D tentatively TRBD1 (6 bases). CDR1 SGHDN and CDR2 FVKESK come from the germline V gene. V dropped 5 bases and J dropped 1 base, with 10 bases sitting between them. The CDR3 runs to 14 residues.

The chain joins TRBV5-1 to TRBJ1-3; D might be TRBD1 (6 bases). Germline V gene lookup returns CDR1 SGHRS and CDR2 YFSETQ. V was trimmed by 6 bases and J by 4 bases, leaving 8 bases between them. CDR3 size: 12 residues. The CDR3 bases are TGCGCCAGCACAGGGGTAGGAAACACCATATATTTT. Translating gives CASTGVGNTIYF.

This clone was observed a few times. The chain joins TRBV21-1 to TRBJ1-5. TRBV21-1 corresponds to a pseudogene. This CDR3 has 15 residues. CDR3 residues: CAWTRGRYSNQPQHF. The CDR3 nucleotides read TGTGCCTGGACTCGGGGACGATATAGCAATCAGCCCCAGCATTTT.

This chain joins TRBV2 and TRBJ2-2, with 10 bases lining up with TRBD2. The length of the CDR3 is 15 residues. Germline CDR1 reads SNHLY; CDR2 reads FYNNEI. J lost 4 bases, V lost 7 bases, and 6 bases had no gene match. The CDR3: CASTASGSGTGELFF. The CDR3 bases are TGTGCCAGCACGGCTAGCGGGAGTGGCACCGGGGAGCTGTTTTTT.

V and J are TRBV18 and TRBJ1-3, with D possibly being TRBD1 (5 bases). Trimming stripped 8 bases from V and 5 bases from J, with 13 bases between. The CDR3 totals 13 residues. Looked up from germline, CDR1 is KGHSH and CDR2 is LQKENI. CDR3: CASGLGGRNTIYF. The DNA of the CDR3 is TGTGCCAGCGGACTGGGGGGAAGAAACACCATATATTTT. Full variable domain (missing parts from reference TRBV18 and TRBJ1-3): NAGVMQNPRHLVRRRGQEARLRCSPMKGHSHVYWYRQLPEEGLKFMVYLQKENIIDESGMPKERFSAEFPKEGPSILRIQQVVRGDSAAYFCASGLGGRNTIYFGEGSWLTVV.

This rearrangement joins TRBV4-1 to TRBJ2-1; D remains ambiguous. V was shortened by 0 bases and J by 2 bases, with 11 bases between the two germline ends. The germline V gene has CDR1 MGHRA and CDR2 YSYEKL. There are 16 residues in the CDR3. CDR3 DNA sequence: TGCGCCAGCAGCCAAGAATGGGCAGGAGCCTACAATGAGCAGTTCTTC. Translating it yields CASSQEWAGAYNEQFF.

The J gene is TRBJ1-2, the V gene TRBV6-5; 7 bases are a match to TRBD1. The V gene's germline CDR1 is MNHEY and CDR2 SVGAGI. This CDR3 is built from 15 residues. Germline trimming cut 3 bases from V and 7 bases from J; bases unmatched to any gene: 11. The CDR3 sequence: CASSYRIQGIRGYTF. DNA for the CDR3: TGTGCCAGCAGTTATAGGATACAGGGGATTCGTGGCTACACCTTC.

This chain links TRBV5-4 with TRBJ2-2, with a possible D match to TRBD2 (6 bases). The CDR3 is 15 residues long. V was cut by 4 bases and J by 6 bases, with 16 bases left in between. Germline assignment: CDR1 SGHNT and CDR2 YYREEE (reference sequence). The CDR3 sequence is CASSGGSLGAGELFF. CDR3 coding DNA: TGTGCCAGCAGCGGGGGGTCACTTGGGGCCGGGGAGCTGTTTTTT.

The gene calls are TRBV7-8 and TRBJ1-2; perhaps TRBD1 as D (5 bases). This CDR3 contains 12 residues. Germline V CDR1 and CDR2: SGHVS, FQNEAQ. V dropped 5 bases and J dropped 7 bases, with 11 bases sitting between them. In DNA, the CDR3 is TGTGCCAGCAGCGCTGGGGGGGGTGGCTACACCTTC. This translates into CASSAGGGGYTF.

A few counts support this clone. The chain uses TRBV19 and TRBJ1-1, with 8 bases matching TRBD1. V shed 10 bases and J 8 bases; nucleotides not matched to a gene: 12. This CDR3 contains 13 residues. From germline, CDR1 is LNHDA and CDR2 SQIVND (reference sequence). CDR3 DNA: TGTGCCACCCGGCTCCCTTGGGACAGGGAAGCTTTCTTT. It translates to CATRLPWDREAFF.

The chain couples TRBV19 to TRBJ1-1; 8 bases are a match to TRBD1. The CDR3 is 14 residues long. In germline, CDR1 is LNHDA, CDR2 SQIVND (reference sequence). V lost 4 bases and J lost 4; bases outside the gene matches: 5. CDR3 in amino acids: CASSKATGATEAFF. The CDR3 DNA is TGTGCCAGTAGTAAGGCGACAGGGGCCACTGAAGCTTTCTTT.

The chain is built from TRBV4-1 and TRBJ2-5, with 10 nucleotides matching TRBD1. This CDR3 contains 15 residues. CDR1 is MGHRA and CDR2 is YSYEKL in the germline V gene. The V segment lost 1 base and the J segment 9 bases; nucleotides outside the gene matches: 8. The CDR3, as DNA: TGCGCCAGCAGCCAAGCTCCGGGACAGGGGACCCCCCAGTACTTC. Residues: CASSQAPGQGTPQYF.

The rearrangement uses TRBV10-1 and TRBJ2-7; D remains unclear. Trimming cost V 3 bases and J 0 bases, with 6 bases left between them. CDR1 WNHNN and CDR2 SYGVQD come from the germline V gene (reference sequence). The CDR3 has 13 amino acids. DNA of the CDR3: TGCGCCAGCAGTGACCACAGCTCCTACGAGCAGTACTTC. The encoded protein is CASSDHSSYEQYF.

The V call is TRBV5-1, the J call TRBJ2-3, with TRBD1 matching over 7 bases. From germline, CDR1 is SGHRS and CDR2 YFSETQ. With V trimmed by 4 bases and J by 2 bases, 7 bases remained unmatched. This CDR3 region has 15 residues. The DNA for the CDR3 is TGCGCCAGCAGCCAAGGGGGCCGCAACACAGATACGCAGTATTTT. Protein: CASSQGGRNTDTQYF.

The chain has TRBV10-2 and TRBJ2-1; 13 bases fit TRBD2. From germline, CDR1 is WSHSY and CDR2 SAAADI. There are 14 residues in the CDR3. The V and J ends lost 8 bases and 4 bases, in that order; junction bases with no gene match: 2. DNA for the CDR3: TGCGCCAGCCTACTAGCGGGAGGGTACAATGAGCAGTTCTTC. This encodes CASLLAGGYNEQFF.

The chain employs TRBV6-1 and TRBJ2-5, with D possibly being TRBD1 (6 bases). Trimming pared 2 bases from V and 4 bases from J, leaving 11 bases between. CDR1 and CDR2 from the germline V gene are MNHNS and SASEGT. This CDR3 has 14 residues. The CDR3 coding sequence is TGTGCCAGCAGTGAACAGGGGAATTCAGAGACCCAGTACTTC. Translating gives CASSEQGNSETQYF.

V is TRBV7-3 and J is TRBJ2-7; 10 bases line up with TRBD1. CDR1 and CDR2 from the germline V gene are SGHTA and FQGTGA. The length of the CDR3 is 14 residues. Losses at the gene ends were 1 base for V and 6 bases for J; bases not matched to a gene: 3. CDR3 in DNA: TGTGCCAGCAGCTTAATGGGACAGGGGACCGAGCAGTACTTC. Its protein product is CASSLMGQGTEQYF.

The sample holds a few counts of this clone. This chain connects TRBV6-5 to TRBJ2-7; D might be TRBD1 (5 bases). V lost 0 bases, J lost 1 base, and 7 bases lay in between. The CDR3 sequence is 14 residues long. Germline CDR1 is MNHEY and CDR2 is SVGAGI. Here the CDR3 DNA reads TGTGCCAGCAGTTACTCCTCAGGGTCCTACGAGCAGTACTTC. Protein product: CASSYSSGSYEQYF.

This clone was counted between two and nine times. The rearrangement links TRBV27 to TRBJ2-2; D remains unclear. CDR1 is MNHEY and CDR2 is SMNVEV in the germline V gene (reference sequence). Trimming took 3 bases from V and 5 from J, leaving 10 bases between them. The CDR3 loop spans 14 amino acids. The CDR3 DNA follows: TGTGCCAGCAGTTTGAAGCAGTATACCGGGGAGCTGTTTTTT. This sequence encodes CASSLKQYTGELFF.

This chain uses TRBV9 with TRBJ2-5; 7 bases map to TRBD2. V gave up 4 bases and J gave up 5 bases; unmatched junction bases: 11. Germline assignment: CDR1 SGDLS and CDR2 YYNGEE. The CDR3 is 15 residues long. This CDR3 is CASSPLEGAGETQYF. The CDR3 DNA is TGTGCCAGCAGCCCCTTAGAGGGAGCGGGGGAGACCCAGTACTTC. Full variable domain (rest looked up from reference TRBV9 and TRBJ2-5): DSGVTQTPKHLITATGQRVTLRCSPRSGDLSVYWYQQSLDQGLQFLIQYYNGEERAKGNILERFSAQQFPDLHSELNLSSLELGDSALYFCASSPLEGAGETQYFGPGTRLLVL.

V and J are TRBV2 and TRBJ2-3; D is undetermined. CDR3 length: 15 amino acids. Per the germline V gene, CDR1 is SNHLY and CDR2 is FYNNEI. The V end lost 3 bases, the J end lost 5 bases, and 15 bases lay between the germline ends. As DNA, the CDR3 is TGTGCCAGCAGTGATGCGACGCCGAGGCTAGATACGCAGTATTTT. Its translation is CASSDATPRLDTQYF.

This sequence joins TRBV19 and TRBJ2-7; 7 nucleotides align to TRBD2. CDR1 and CDR2 (germline): LNHDA, SQIVND (reference sequence). This CDR3 is built from 16 residues. The trim removed 1 base at V and 2 bases at J, leaving 8 bases unmatched. CDR3: CASSIGWEGMAYEQYF. Here the CDR3 DNA reads TGTGCCAGTAGTATAGGTTGGGAGGGGATGGCCTACGAGCAGTACTTC.

The chain employs TRBV6-4 and TRBJ2-2; the D is unclear. The germline V and J ends were trimmed by 6 bases and 5 bases, with 16 bases remaining between them. The V gene's germline CDR1 is MRHNA and CDR2 SNTAGT. The CDR3 is 15 amino acids. In DNA, the CDR3 is TGTGCCAGCAGCTCACGGGCGGAGACGACCGGGGAGCTGTTTTTT. Protein sequence: CASSSRAETTGELFF.

The V gene is TRBV11-2, the J gene TRBJ2-7, with D possibly TRBD2 on 5 matching bases. The CDR3 loop spans 16 amino acids. Trimming left V 1 base short and J 0 bases short, with 13 bases between. In germline, CDR1 is SGHAT, CDR2 FQNNGV. Here the CDR3 reads CASSLARAVSSYEQYF. The CDR3 coding sequence is TGTGCCAGCAGCTTAGCGAGGGCCGTAAGCTCCTACGAGCAGTACTTC.

This clone has a single count. This chain uses TRBV7-2 with TRBJ2-5; TRBD1 matches at 7 bases. The junction had 6 bases not matched to a gene; V was cut back by 4 bases and J by 13 bases. This CDR3 comprises 11 residues. In germline, CDR1 is SGHTA, CDR2 FQGNSA. In nucleotides, the CDR3 is TGTGCCAGCAGCTCTAGGGGGCCCCGGTACTTC. Translated, it gives CASSSRGPRYF. Using reference TRBV7-2 and TRBJ2-5 for the parts outside the CDR3, the full variable domain is GAGVSQSPSNKVTEKGKDVELRCDPISGHTALYWYRQSLGQGLEFLIYFQGNSAPDKSGLPSDRFSAERTGGSVSTLTIQRTQQEDSAVYLCASSSRGPRYFGPGTRLLVL.

The chain employs TRBV19 and TRBJ2-2; TRBD1 agrees at 7 bases. V dropped 3 bases and J dropped 4; count of bases not matched to a gene: 8. The CDR3 contains 16 residues. Germline V CDR1 and CDR2: LNHDA, SQIVND (reference sequence). CDR3 protein: CASSIGQALLTGELFF. Written as DNA, the CDR3 is TGTGCCAGTAGTATTGGACAGGCATTACTCACCGGGGAGCTGTTTTTT.